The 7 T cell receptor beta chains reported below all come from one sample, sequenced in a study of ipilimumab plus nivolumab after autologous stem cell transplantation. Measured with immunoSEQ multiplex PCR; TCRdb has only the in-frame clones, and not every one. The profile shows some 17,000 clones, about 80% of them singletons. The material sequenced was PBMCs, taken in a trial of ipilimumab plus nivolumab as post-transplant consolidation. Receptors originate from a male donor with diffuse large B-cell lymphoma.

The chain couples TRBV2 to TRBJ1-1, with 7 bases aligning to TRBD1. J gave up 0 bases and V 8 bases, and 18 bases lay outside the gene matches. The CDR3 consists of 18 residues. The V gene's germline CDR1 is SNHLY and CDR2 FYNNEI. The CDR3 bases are TGTGCCAGCGGGGTCGGTGAGGGACAGATAGATATGAACACTGAAGCTTTCTTT. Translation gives CASGVGEGQIDMNTEAFF.

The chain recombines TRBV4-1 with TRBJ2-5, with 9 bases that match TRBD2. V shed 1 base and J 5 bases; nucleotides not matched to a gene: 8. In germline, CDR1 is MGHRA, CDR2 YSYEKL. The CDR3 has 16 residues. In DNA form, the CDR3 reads TGCGCCAGCAGCCAAGTGGCACTAGCGGGCAGGGAGACCCAGTACTTC. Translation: CASSQVALAGRETQYF.

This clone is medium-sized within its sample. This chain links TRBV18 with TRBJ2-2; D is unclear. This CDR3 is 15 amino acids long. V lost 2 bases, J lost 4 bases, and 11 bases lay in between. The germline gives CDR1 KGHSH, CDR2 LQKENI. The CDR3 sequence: CASSPKDSPTGELFF. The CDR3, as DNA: TGTGCCAGCTCACCAAAGGATAGCCCCACCGGGGAGCTGTTTTTT.

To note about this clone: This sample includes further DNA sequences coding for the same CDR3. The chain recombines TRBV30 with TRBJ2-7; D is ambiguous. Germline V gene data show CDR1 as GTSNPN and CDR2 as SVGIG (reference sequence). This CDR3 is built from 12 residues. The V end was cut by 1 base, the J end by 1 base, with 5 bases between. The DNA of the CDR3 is TGTGCCTGGAGTGGAACTTCCTACGAGCAGTACTTC. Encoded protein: CAWSGTSYEQYF.

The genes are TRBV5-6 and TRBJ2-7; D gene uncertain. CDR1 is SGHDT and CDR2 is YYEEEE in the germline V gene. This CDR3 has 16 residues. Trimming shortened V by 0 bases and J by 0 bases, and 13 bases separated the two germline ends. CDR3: CASSLAAGPSSYEQYF. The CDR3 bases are TGTGCCAGCAGCTTGGCCGCCGGGCCGAGCTCCTACGAGCAGTACTTC.

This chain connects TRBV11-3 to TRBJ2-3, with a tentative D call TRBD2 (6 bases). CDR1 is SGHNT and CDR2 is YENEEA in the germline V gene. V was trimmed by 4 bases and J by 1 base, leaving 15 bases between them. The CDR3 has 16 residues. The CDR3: CASSSRRGEGTDTQYF. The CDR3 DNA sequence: TGTGCCAGCAGCTCTAGGCGGGGTGAGGGCACAGATACGCAGTATTTT.

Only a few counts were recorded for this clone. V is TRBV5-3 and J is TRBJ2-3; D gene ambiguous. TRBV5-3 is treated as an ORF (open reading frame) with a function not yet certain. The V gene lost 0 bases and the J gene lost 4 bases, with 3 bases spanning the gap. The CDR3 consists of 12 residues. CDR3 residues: CARSLGSDTQYF. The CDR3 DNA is TGTGCCAGAAGCTTGGGATCAGATACGCAGTATTTT.